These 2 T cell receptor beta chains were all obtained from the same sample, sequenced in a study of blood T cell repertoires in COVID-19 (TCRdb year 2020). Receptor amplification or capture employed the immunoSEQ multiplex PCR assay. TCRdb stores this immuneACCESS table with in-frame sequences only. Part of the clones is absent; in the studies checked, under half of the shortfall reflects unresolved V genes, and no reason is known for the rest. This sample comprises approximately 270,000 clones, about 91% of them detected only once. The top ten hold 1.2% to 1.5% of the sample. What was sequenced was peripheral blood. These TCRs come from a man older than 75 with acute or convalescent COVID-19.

CDR3 in DNA: TGTGCCAGCAGCCAGGAAGTTAACTATGGCTACACCTTC. This sequence encodes CASSQEVNYGYTF. The rearrangement uses TRBV6-5 and TRBJ1-2; D unclear. V was trimmed by 6 bases and J by 1 base, leaving 9 bases between them. Germline V lookup: CDR1 MNHEY, CDR2 SVGAGI. The CDR3 is made up of 13 amino acids.

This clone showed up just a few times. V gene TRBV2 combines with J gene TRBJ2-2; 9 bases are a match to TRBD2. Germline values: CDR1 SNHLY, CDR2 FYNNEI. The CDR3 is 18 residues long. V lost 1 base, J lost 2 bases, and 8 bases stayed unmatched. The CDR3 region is CASSEGSLGTSNTGELFF. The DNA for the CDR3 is TGTGCCAGCAGTGAAGGAAGTCTAGGGACTAGCAACACCGGGGAGCTGTTTTTT.